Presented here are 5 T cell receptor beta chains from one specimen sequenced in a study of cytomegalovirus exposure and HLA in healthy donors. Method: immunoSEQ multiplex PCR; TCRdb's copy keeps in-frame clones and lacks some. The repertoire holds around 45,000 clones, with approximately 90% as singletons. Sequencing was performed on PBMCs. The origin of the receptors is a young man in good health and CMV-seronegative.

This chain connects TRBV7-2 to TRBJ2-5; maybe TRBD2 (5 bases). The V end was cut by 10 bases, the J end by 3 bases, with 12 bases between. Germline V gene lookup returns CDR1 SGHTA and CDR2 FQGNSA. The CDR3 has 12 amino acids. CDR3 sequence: CATNGIEETQYF. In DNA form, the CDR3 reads TGTGCCACCAACGGGATTGAAGAGACCCAGTACTTC.

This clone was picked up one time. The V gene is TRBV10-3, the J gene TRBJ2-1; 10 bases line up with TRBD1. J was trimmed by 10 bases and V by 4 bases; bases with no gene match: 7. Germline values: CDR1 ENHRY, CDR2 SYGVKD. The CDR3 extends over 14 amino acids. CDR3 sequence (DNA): TGTGCCATCAGTGCGAGACAGGGGGCAAACGAGCAGTTCTTC. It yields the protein CAISARQGANEQFF.

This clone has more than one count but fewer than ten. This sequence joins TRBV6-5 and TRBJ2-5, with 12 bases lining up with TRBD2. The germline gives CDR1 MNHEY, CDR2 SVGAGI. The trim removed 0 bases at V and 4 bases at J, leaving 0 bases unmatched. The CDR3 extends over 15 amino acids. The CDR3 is CASSYSTSGRETQYF. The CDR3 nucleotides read TGTGCCAGCAGTTACTCGACTAGCGGGAGAGAGACCCAGTACTTC.

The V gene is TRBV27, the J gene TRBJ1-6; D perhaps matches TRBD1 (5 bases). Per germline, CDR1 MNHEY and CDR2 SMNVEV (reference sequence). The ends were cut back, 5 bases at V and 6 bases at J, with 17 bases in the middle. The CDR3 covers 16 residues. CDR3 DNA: TGTGCCAGCAGTCTGGGAGGGGTTCTCTTTAATTCACCCCTCCACTTT. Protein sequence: CASSLGGVLFNSPLHF.

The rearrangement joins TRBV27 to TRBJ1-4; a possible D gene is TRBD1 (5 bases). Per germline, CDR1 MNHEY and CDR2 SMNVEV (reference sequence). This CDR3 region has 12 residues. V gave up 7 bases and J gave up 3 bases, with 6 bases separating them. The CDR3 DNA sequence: TGTGCCAGCACAGGGCCTAATGAAAAACTGTTTTTT. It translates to CASTGPNEKLFF.